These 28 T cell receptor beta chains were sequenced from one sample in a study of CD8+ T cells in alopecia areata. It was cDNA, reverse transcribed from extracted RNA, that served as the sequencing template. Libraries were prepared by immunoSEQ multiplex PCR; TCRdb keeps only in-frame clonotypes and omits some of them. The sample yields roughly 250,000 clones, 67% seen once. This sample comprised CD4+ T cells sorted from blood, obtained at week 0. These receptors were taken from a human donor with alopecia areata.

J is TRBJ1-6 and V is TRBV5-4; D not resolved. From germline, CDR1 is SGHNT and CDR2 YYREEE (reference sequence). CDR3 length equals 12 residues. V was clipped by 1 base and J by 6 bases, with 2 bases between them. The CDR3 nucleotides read TGTGCCAGCAGCTTGACTAATTCACCCCTCCACTTT. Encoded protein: CASSLTNSPLHF.

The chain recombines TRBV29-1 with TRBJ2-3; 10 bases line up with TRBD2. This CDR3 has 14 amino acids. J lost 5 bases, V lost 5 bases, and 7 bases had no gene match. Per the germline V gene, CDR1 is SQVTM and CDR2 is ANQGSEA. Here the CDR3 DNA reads TGCAGCGTTAGAAGCGGGGGGGCCGGAGATACGCAGTATTTT. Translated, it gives CSVRSGGAGDTQYF.

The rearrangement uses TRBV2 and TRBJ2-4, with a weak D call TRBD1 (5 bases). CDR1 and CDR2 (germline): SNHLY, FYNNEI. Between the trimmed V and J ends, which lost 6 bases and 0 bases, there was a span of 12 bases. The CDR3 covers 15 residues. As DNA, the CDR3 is TGTGCCAGCAGGCCGGACACACTAGCCAAAAACATTCAGTACTTC. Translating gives CASRPDTLAKNIQYF. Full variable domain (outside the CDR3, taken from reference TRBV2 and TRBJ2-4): EPEVTQTPSHQVTQMGQEVILRCVPISNHLYFYWYRQILGQKVEFLVSFYNNEISEKSEIFDDQFSVERPDGSNFTLKIRSTKLEDSAMYFCASRPDTLAKNIQYFGAGTRLSVL.

CDR3 coding DNA: TGTGCCTGGAGTGCCTACGGGCGGGGGGCCCGAGGAACAGATACGCAGTATTTT. It yields the protein CAWSAYGRGARGTDTQYF. The V and J genes are TRBV30 and TRBJ2-3; 8 bases match TRBD2. Germline CDR1 is GTSNPN and CDR2 is SVGIG (reference sequence). V dropped 1 base and J dropped 3; count of bases not matched to a gene: 15. This CDR3 contains 18 residues. Filled out from reference TRBV30 and TRBJ2-3, the complete variable domain reads SQTIHQWPATLVQPVGSPLSLECTVEGTSNPNLYWYRQAAGRGLQLLFYSVGIGQISSEVPQNLSASRPQDRQFILSSKKLLLSDSGFYLCAWSAYGRGARGTDTQYFGPGTRLTVL.

CDR3 DNA sequence: TGTGCCAGCAGCTTAGTAGGGACTCGGGGTGAGACCCAGTACTTC. Protein: CASSLVGTRGETQYF. The chain couples TRBV7-2 to TRBJ2-5; D might be TRBD2 (6 bases). Germline-derived CDR1 and CDR2 are SGHTA and FQGNSA. The CDR3 spans 15 residues. Trimming stripped 1 base from V and 5 bases from J, with 14 bases between.

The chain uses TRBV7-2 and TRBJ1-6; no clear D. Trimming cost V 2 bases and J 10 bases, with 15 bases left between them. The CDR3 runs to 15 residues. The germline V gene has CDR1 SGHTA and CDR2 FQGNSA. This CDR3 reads CASSLRTPPRSPLHF. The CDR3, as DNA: TGTGCCAGCAGCTTAAGGACCCCCCCCAGGTCACCCCTCCACTTT.

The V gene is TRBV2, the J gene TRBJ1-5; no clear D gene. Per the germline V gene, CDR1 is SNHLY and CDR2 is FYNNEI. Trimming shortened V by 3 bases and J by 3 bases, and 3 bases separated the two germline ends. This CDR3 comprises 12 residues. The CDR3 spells CASSDNNQPQHF. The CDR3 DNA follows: TGTGCCAGCAGTGACAACAATCAGCCCCAGCATTTT.

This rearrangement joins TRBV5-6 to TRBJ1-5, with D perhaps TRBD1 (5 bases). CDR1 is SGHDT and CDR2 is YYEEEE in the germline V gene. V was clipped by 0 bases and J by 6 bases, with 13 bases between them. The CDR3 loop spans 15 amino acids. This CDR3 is CASSLGSGDGQPQHF. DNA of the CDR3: TGTGCCAGCAGCTTGGGTTCCGGGGACGGTCAGCCCCAGCATTTT. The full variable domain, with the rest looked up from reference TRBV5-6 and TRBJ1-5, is DAGVTQSPTHLIKTRGQQVTLRCSPKSGHDTVSWYQQALGQGPQFIFQYYEEEERQRGNFPDRFSGHQFPNYSSELNVNALLLGDSALYLCASSLGSGDGQPQHFGDGTRLSIL.

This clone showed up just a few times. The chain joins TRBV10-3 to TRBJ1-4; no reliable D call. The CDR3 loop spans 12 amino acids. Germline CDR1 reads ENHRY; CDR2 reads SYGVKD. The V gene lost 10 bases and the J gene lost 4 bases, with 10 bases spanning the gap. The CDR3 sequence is CATCTGNEKLFF. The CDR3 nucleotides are TGTGCCACGTGTACGGGTAATGAAAAACTGTTTTTT.

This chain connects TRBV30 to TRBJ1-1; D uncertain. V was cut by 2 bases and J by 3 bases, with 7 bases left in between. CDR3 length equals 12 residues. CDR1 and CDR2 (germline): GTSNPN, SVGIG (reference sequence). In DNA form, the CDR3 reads TGTGCCTGGAGTCCTCTCCACACTGAAGCTTTCTTT. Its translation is CAWSPLHTEAFF.

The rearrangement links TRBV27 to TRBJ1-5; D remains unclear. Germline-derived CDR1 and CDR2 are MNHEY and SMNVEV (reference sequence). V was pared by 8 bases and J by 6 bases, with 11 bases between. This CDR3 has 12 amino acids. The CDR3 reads CASAGVGQPQHF. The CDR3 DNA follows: TGTGCCAGCGCTGGGGTAGGTCAGCCCCAGCATTTT.

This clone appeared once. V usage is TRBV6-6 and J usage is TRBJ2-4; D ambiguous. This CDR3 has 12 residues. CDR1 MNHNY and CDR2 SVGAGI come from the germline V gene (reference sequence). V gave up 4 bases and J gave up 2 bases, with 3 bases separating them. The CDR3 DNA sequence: TGTGCCAGCAGTTCCACCAAAAACATTCAGTACTTC. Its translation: CASSSTKNIQYF.

DNA for the CDR3: TGTGCCAGCAGGGGCCGGGCAGTAGAGACCCAGTACTTC. Protein: CASRGRAVETQYF. This chain uses TRBV2 with TRBJ2-5; no clear D gene. This CDR3 region has 13 residues. The V gene's germline CDR1 is SNHLY and CDR2 FYNNEI. Trimming stripped 6 bases from V and 4 bases from J, with 12 bases between.

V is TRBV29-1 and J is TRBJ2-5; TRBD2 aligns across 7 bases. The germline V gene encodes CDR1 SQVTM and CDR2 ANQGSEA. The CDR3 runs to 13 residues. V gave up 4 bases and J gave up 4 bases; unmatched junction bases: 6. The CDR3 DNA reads TGCAGCGTTGGGGACTACCGGGGAGAGACCCAGTACTTC. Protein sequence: CSVGDYRGETQYF.

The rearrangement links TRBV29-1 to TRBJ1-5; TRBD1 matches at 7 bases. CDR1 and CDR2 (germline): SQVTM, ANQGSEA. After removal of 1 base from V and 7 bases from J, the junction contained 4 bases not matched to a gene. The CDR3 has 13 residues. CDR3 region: CSVEGQGGQPQHF. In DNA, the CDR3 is TGCAGCGTTGAAGGACAGGGTGGGCAGCCCCAGCATTTT.

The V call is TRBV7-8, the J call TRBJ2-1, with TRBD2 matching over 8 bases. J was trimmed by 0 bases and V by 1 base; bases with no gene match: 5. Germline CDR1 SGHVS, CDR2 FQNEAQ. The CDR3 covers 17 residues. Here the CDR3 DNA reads TGTGCCAGCAGCTTAGTGACCGGGACTAGCTCCTACAATGAGCAGTTCTTC. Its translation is CASSLVTGTSSYNEQFF. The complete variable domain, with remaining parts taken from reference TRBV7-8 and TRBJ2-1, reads GAGVSQSPRYKVAKRGQDVALRCDPISGHVSLFWYQQALGQGPEFLTYFQNEAQLDKSGLPSDRFFAERPEGSVSTLKIQRTQQEDSAVYLCASSLVTGTSSYNEQFFGPGTRLTVL.

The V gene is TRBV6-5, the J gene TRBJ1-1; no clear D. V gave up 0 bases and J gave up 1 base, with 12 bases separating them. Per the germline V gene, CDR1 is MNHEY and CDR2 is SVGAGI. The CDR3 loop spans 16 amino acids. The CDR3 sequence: CASSYSPAAPNTEAFF. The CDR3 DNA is TGTGCCAGCAGTTACTCCCCGGCAGCTCCGAACACTGAAGCTTTCTTT.

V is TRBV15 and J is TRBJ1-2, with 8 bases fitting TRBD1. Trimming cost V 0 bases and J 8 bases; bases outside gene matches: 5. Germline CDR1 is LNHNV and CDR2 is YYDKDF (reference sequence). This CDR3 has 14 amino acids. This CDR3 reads CATSREGQGRGYTF. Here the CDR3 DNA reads TGTGCCACCAGCAGAGAAGGACAGGGTAGGGGCTACACCTTC.

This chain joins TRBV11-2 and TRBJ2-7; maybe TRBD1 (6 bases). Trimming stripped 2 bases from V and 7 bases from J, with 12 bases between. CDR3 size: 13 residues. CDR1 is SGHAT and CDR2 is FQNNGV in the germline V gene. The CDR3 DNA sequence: TGTGCCAGCAGCTTATCCAGGGGAAATGAGCAGTACTTC. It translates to CASSLSRGNEQYF.

The CDR3: CAWSRQSGTEAFF. The CDR3 nucleotides are TGTGCCTGGAGCCGACAGTCGGGAACTGAAGCTTTCTTT. This chain joins TRBV30 and TRBJ1-1; maybe TRBD1 (5 bases). V gave up 3 bases and J gave up 5 bases, with 13 bases separating them. CDR3 length: 13 residues. CDR1 is GTSNPN, CDR2 SVGIG, per germline (reference sequence).

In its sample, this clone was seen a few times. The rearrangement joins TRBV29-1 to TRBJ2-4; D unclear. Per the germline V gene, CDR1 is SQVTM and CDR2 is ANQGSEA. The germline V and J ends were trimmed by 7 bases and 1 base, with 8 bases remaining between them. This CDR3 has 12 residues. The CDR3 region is CSETPAKNIQYF. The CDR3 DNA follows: TGCAGCGAGACCCCCGCCAAAAACATTCAGTACTTC.

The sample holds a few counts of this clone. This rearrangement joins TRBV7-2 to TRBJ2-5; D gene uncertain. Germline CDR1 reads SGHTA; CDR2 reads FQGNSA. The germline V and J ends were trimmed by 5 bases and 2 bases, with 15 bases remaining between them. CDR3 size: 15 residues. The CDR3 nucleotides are TGTGCCAGCAGCCCGGCCCGGGCAGTTCAAGAGACCCAGTACTTC. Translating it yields CASSPARAVQETQYF.

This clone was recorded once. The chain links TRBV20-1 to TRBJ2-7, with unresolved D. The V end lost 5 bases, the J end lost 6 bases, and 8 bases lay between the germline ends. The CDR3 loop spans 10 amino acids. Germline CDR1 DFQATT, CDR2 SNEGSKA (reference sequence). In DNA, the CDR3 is TGCAGTGCTGGGTATTCCGAGCAGTACTTC. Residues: CSAGYSEQYF.

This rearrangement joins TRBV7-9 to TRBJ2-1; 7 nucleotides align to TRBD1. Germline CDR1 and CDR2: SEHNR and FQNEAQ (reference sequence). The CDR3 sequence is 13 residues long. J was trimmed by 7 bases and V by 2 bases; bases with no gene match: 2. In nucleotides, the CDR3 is TGTGCCAGCAGCTTAACAGGGGCGAATGAGCAGTTCTTC. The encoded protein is CASSLTGANEQFF.

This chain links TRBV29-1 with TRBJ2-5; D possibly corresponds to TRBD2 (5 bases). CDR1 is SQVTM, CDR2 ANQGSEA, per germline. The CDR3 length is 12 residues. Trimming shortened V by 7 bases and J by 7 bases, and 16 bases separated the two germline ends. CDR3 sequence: CSGLARFGTQYF. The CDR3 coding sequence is TGCAGCGGTCTAGCCCGGTTCGGGACCCAGTACTTC.

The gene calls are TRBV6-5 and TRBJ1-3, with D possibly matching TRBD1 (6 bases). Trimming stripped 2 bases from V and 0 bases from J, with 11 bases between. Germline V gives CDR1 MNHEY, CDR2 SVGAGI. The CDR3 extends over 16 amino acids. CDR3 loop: CASSYEGDISGNTIYF. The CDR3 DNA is TGTGCCAGCAGTTACGAAGGGGACATCTCTGGAAACACCATATATTTT.

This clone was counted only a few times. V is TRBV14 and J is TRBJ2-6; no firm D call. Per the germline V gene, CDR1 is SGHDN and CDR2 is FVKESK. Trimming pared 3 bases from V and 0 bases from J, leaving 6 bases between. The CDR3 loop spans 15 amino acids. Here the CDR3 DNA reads TGTGCCAGCAGCCATAGCCCCTCTGGGGCCAACGTCCTGACTTTC. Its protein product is CASSHSPSGANVLTF.

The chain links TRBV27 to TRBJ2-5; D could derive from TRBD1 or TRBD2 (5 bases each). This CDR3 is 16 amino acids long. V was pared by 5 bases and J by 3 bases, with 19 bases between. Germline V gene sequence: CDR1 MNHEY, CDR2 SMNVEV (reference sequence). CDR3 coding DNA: TGTGCCAGCAGTCCCGCTGCCGGGGCAGACAAAGAGACCCAGTACTTC. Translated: CASSPAAGADKETQYF.